These T cell receptor beta chains were read from a single sample in a study of CD8 T cells in Susac syndrome. One entry per CDR3 protein, called by TCRdb with MiXCR from the immunoSEQ multiplex PCR reads. The sample lists hundreds of thousands of distinct CDR3 sequences, 89% occurring once. The source material was CD8+ T cells from PBMCs. These receptors were obtained from a human donor with multiple sclerosis. Each CDR3 is given with its conserved first and last residue. The D gene is left open where the match is weak. Clone sizes are given selectively: once, few, many, or a class where the clone is expanded.

length: 15
size: .
J: TRBJ2-7
V: TRBV9
D: .
DNA: TGTGCCAGCAGCGCAGGGGGGACCCGCCTCAGCGAGCAGTACTTC
CDR3: CASSAGGTRLSEQYF

length: 14
size: .
J: TRBJ2-5
V: TRBV7-9
D: .
DNA: TGTGCCAGCTCCTGGGGCCAGGCCCAAGAGACCCAGTACTTC
CDR3: CASSWGQAQETQYF

length: 16
size: .
J: TRBJ2-7
V: TRBV5-5
D: TRBD1
DNA: TGTGCCAGCAGCCCAACTCCGGGGGGACAGGGGCACGAGCAGTACTTC
CDR3: CASSPTPGGQGHEQYF

length: 13
size: .
J: TRBJ2-5
V: TRBV19
D: .
DNA: TGTGCCAGTTCCGGCGGGGGCCTCGAGACCCAGTACTTC
CDR3: CASSGGGLETQYF

length: 13
size: .
J: TRBJ2-1
V: TRBV5-4
D: TRBD2
DNA: TGTGCCAGCAGCTTAACGGGGGGTCATGAGCGTTTCTTC
CDR3: CASSLTGGHERFF

length: 10
size: few
J: TRBJ2-7
V: TRBV6-2/TRBV6-3
D: .
DNA: TGTGCCAGCAAGGGAAGCGAGCAGTACTTC
CDR3: CASKGSEQYF

length: 15
size: .
J: TRBJ2-1
V: TRBV30
D: .
DNA: TGTGCCTGGACCGAGGGGACTTCTCTCTACAATGAGCAGTTCTTC
CDR3: CAWTEGTSLYNEQFF

length: 17
size: .
J: TRBJ1-5
V: TRBV6-1
D: .
DNA: TGTGCCAGCAGTGAATATCCAGGGGCCGCAAATAATCAGCCCCAGCATTTT
CDR3: CASSEYPGAANNQPQHF

length: 15
size: .
J: TRBJ2-5
V: TRBV6-5
D: TRBD2
DNA: TGTGCCAGCGACGAATATCTGGGGAGGGTAGAGACCCAGTACTTC
CDR3: CASDEYLGRVETQYF

length: 13
size: .
J: TRBJ2-3
V: TRBV20-1
D: .
DNA: TGCAGCCACCGGGGTCGAAGCACAGATACGCAGTATTTT
CDR3: CSHRGRSTDTQYF

length: 13
size: .
J: TRBJ2-1
V: TRBV9
D: .
DNA: TGTGCCAGCGACCCACAGGGTACGGGTGAGCAGTTCTTC
CDR3: CASDPQGTGEQFF

length: 15
size: .
J: TRBJ2-7
V: TRBV20-1
D: .
DNA: TGCAGTGCTAGAGTTTGGCAGACCGTGGCCCACGAGCAGTACTTC
CDR3: CSARVWQTVAHEQYF

length: 14
size: .
J: TRBJ2-7
V: TRBV20-1
D: TRBD2
DNA: TGCAGTGCTCCCTTGACTAGCGGGCCCTACGAGCAGTACTTC
CDR3: CSAPLTSGPYEQYF

length: 15
size: once
J: TRBJ2-1
V: TRBV6-2/TRBV6-3
D: TRBD2
DNA: TGTGCCAGCAGGGGACTAGCGGGGGCGAAGGGCGAGCAGTTCTTC
CDR3: CASRGLAGAKGEQFF

length: 18
size: once
J: TRBJ2-3
V: TRBV28
D: .
DNA: TGTGCCAGCAGTTGGGGCCCGCGCTCACTTTCTAGCACAGATACGCAGTATTTT
CDR3: CASSWGPRSLSSTDTQYF

length: 16
size: .
J: TRBJ2-3
V: TRBV4-1
D: .
DNA: TGCGCCAGCAGCCAACCGGGACGCAAGAACACAGATACGCAGTATTTT
CDR3: CASSQPGRKNTDTQYF

length: 13
size: once
J: TRBJ2-7
V: TRBV28
D: .
DNA: TGTGCCAGCAGTCCACTACATCTCTACGAGCAGTACTTC
CDR3: CASSPLHLYEQYF

length: 13
size: .
J: TRBJ2-4
V: TRBV9
D: .
DNA: TGTGCCAGCAGCTCTGCCGATATAGGGTCTCAGTACTTC
CDR3: CASSSADIGSQYF

length: 15
size: .
J: TRBJ2-5
V: TRBV5-4
D: TRBD2
DNA: TGTGCCAGCAGCTCCGGACTAGAGGGAATGGAGACCCAGTACTTC
CDR3: CASSSGLEGMETQYF

length: 15
size: .
J: TRBJ1-2
V: TRBV2
D: .
DNA: TGTGCCAGCAGTGAAGGGACCCTATTTCGACGTGGCTACACCTTC
CDR3: CASSEGTLFRRGYTF

length: 16
size: .
J: TRBJ1-5
V: TRBV19
D: TRBD1
DNA: TGTGCCAGTACCCAAAATCCGACAGGGGCCAATCAGCCCCAGCATTTT
CDR3: CASTQNPTGANQPQHF

length: 15
size: .
J: TRBJ1-2
V: TRBV30
D: .
DNA: TGTGCCTGGAGAAGTTTCCCAGGCTACTCGGAAGGCTACACCTTC
CDR3: CAWRSFPGYSEGYTF

length: 17
size: few
J: TRBJ1-5
V: TRBV4-3
D: TRBD1
DNA: TGCGCCAGCAGCCAAGATTCGGGACAGAATAGCAATCAGCCCCAGCATTTT
CDR3: CASSQDSGQNSNQPQHF

length: 16
size: .
J: TRBJ2-1
V: TRBV3-1
D: .
DNA: TGTGCCAGCAGCCAAGATAAAACTAGCGCCAGGGGGGAGCAGTTCTTC
CDR3: CASSQDKTSARGEQFF

length: 13
size: .
J: TRBJ2-1
V: TRBV9
D: .
DNA: TGTGCCAGCAGCGCGACACCGAGCCATGAGCAGTTCTTC
CDR3: CASSATPSHEQFF

length: 16
size: .
J: TRBJ1-2
V: TRBV6-2/TRBV6-3
D: .
DNA: TGTGCCAGCAGTTACGAGGGGTTGGAGGGGCCTGATGGCTACACCTTC
CDR3: CASSYEGLEGPDGYTF

length: 16
size: once
J: TRBJ2-3
V: TRBV11-2
D: .
DNA: TGTGCCAGCAGCGACGTCTTAGCGGAAAAATGGGATACGCAGTATTTT
CDR3: CASSDVLAEKWDTQYF

length: 12
size: .
J: TRBJ2-2
V: TRBV27
D: TRBD1
DNA: TGTGCCAGCTTAGACAGGGCTGGGGAGCTGTTTTTT
CDR3: CASLDRAGELFF

length: 15
size: once
J: TRBJ2-1
V: TRBV20-1
D: TRBD2
DNA: TGCAGTGCTAGATCCACTAGCGGGAGGGGTCATGAGCAGTTCTTC
CDR3: CSARSTSGRGHEQFF

length: 15
size: .
J: TRBJ2-7
V: TRBV5-5
D: .
DNA: TGTGCCAGCAGCTTGATGATGAGTTGGATTTACGAGCAGTACTTC
CDR3: CASSLMMSWIYEQYF

length: 15
size: .
J: TRBJ1-1
V: TRBV9
D: .
DNA: TGTGCCAGCAGCACTCTACAGGGAGGGAGCACTGAAGCTTTCTTT
CDR3: CASSTLQGGSTEAFF

length: 16
size: .
J: TRBJ1-1
V: TRBV10-3
D: .
DNA: TGTGCCATCAGTGAGTCGAGGAGGCAGCTCTACACTGAAGCTTTCTTT
CDR3: CAISESRRQLYTEAFF

length: 14
size: .
J: TRBJ1-4
V: TRBV4-2
D: .
DNA: TGTGCCAGCAGCCCGGGGGGAGTTAATGAAAAACTGTTTTTT
CDR3: CASSPGGVNEKLFF

length: 21
size: .
J: TRBJ2-7
V: TRBV4-3
D: TRBD2
DNA: TGCGCCAGCAGCCAAGAGGCCGCGACTAGCGGGAGTTTCCCTCGATGGAACGAGCAGTACTTC
CDR3: CASSQEAATSGSFPRWNEQYF

length: 17
size: .
J: TRBJ2-3
V: TRBV6-5
D: .
DNA: TGTGCCAGCAGTTACTACTGGGGAGCTACTAGCACAGATACGCAGTATTTT
CDR3: CASSYYWGATSTDTQYF

length: 14
size: .
J: TRBJ2-1
V: TRBV19
D: .
DNA: TGTGCCAGTAGTACGGAGTTCGCCTACAATGAGCAGTTCTTC
CDR3: CASSTEFAYNEQFF

length: 16
size: once
J: TRBJ2-3
V: TRBV6-1
D: .
DNA: TGTGCCAGCACCGTACGGGGGGCTAGCGAGGGAGATACGCAGTATTTT
CDR3: CASTVRGASEGDTQYF

length: 15
size: .
J: TRBJ2-1
V: TRBV6-2/TRBV6-3
D: .
DNA: TGTGCCAGCACCGAGGCAGGGGGGGCCACGGATGAGCAGTTCTTC
CDR3: CASTEAGGATDEQFF

length: 12
size: .
J: TRBJ1-5
V: TRBV7-9
D: .
DNA: TGTGCCAGCAGCTTTCAGGGGCAGCCCCAGCATTTT
CDR3: CASSFQGQPQHF

length: 14
size: .
J: TRBJ2-1
V: TRBV25-1
D: .
DNA: TGTGCCAGCAGTGAAGCTAGCCCACCCAATGAGCAGTTCTTC
CDR3: CASSEASPPNEQFF

length: 14
size: once
J: TRBJ2-1
V: TRBV20-1
D: TRBD1
DNA: TGCAGTGCTAGAGGCGACAGGGAGAGTAATGAGCAGTTCTTC
CDR3: CSARGDRESNEQFF

length: 15
size: .
J: TRBJ2-1
V: TRBV10-3
D: TRBD2
DNA: TGTGCCATCAGTGAGACCGGGGGGGCTGGCGATGAGCAGTTCTTC
CDR3: CAISETGGAGDEQFF

length: 22
size: .
J: TRBJ2-5
V: TRBV4-2
D: TRBD2
DNA: TGTGCCAGCAGCCAACTTGGGCATCGATTTTGGCGGGAGGGGTGGAACCAAGAGACCCAGTACTTC
CDR3: CASSQLGHRFWREGWNQETQYF

length: 15
size: few
J: TRBJ1-5
V: TRBV12-3/TRBV12-4
D: .
DNA: TGTGCCAGCAGTTTGGAGGGGTATAGCAATCAGCCCCAGCATTTT
CDR3: CASSLEGYSNQPQHF

length: 12
size: .
J: TRBJ2-7
V: TRBV20-1
D: .
DNA: TGCAGTGCTCCGCTCCGATCCTACGAGCAGTACTTC
CDR3: CSAPLRSYEQYF

length: 10
size: .
J: TRBJ1-1
V: TRBV4-1
D: .
DNA: TGCGCCAGCAGCCAAGTGCAAGCTTTCTTT
CDR3: CASSQVQAFF

length: 16
size: .
J: TRBJ2-2
V: TRBV5-4
D: .
DNA: TGTGCCAGCAGCCCCGAGGAGGGTCTAAACACCGGGGAGCTGTTTTTT
CDR3: CASSPEEGLNTGELFF

length: 15
size: once
J: TRBJ1-2
V: TRBV29-1
D: .
DNA: TGCAGCGTTGAAGAAATCTCAGGGAACGCCTATGGCTACACCTTC
CDR3: CSVEEISGNAYGYTF

length: 13
size: .
J: TRBJ2-2
V: TRBV2
D: .
DNA: TGTGCCAGCAGTGAGTGGTTAGAAGGGGAGCTGTTTTTT
CDR3: CASSEWLEGELFF

length: 15
size: .
J: TRBJ2-7
V: TRBV27
D: TRBD1
DNA: TGTGCCAGCGGCACCCGGGACAGGGGGCTTATCGAGCAGTACTTC
CDR3: CASGTRDRGLIEQYF

length: 15
size: .
J: TRBJ2-7
V: TRBV28
D: .
DNA: TGTGCCAGCACCTCACAAGGGACACCTCTTTACGAGCAGTACTTC
CDR3: CASTSQGTPLYEQYF

length: 14
size: .
J: TRBJ2-1
V: TRBV27
D: .
DNA: TGTGCCAGCAGTTTATCGGACCACTACAATGAGCAGTTCTTC
CDR3: CASSLSDHYNEQFF

length: 12
size: .
J: TRBJ1-2
V: TRBV23-1
D: .
DNA: TGCGCCAGCAGTCAATCAATGGGGGGCTACACCTTC
CDR3: CASSQSMGGYTF

length: 16
size: few
J: TRBJ1-6
V: TRBV12-3/TRBV12-4
D: .
DNA: TGTGCCAGCAGTTTTGGGCACGACAGTCATAATTCACCCCTCCACTTT
CDR3: CASSFGHDSHNSPLHF